Shown below are 18 T cell receptor beta chains from a single sample sequenced in a study of Graves' ophthalmopathy and Graves' hyperthyroidism. Amplified material comprised TCR beta CDR3 regions derived from RNA transcripts. Second-round multiplex PCR followed a first-round RT-PCR using HTBI primers. MiXCR, applied by TCRdb to the multiplex PCR reads, yields one record per CDR3 protein. The repertoire holds hundreds of thousands of distinct CDR3 sequences, with 20% to 25% as singletons. The sample was peripheral blood. Receptors were obtained from a young woman with stable Graves' hyperthyroidism.

This clonotype came up many times. This chain links TRBV6-1 with TRBJ2-4, with D uncertain. With 4 bases removed from V and 0 bases from J, the gap between germline ends came to 10 bases. The CDR3 length is 15 residues. Germline values: CDR1 MNHNS, CDR2 SASEGT. Here the CDR3 DNA reads TGTGCCAGCAGTGGCCTCGCGGTAGCCAAAAACATTCAGTACTTC. Encoded protein: CASSGLAVAKNIQYF.

This clonotype was found many times. The chain combines TRBV2 with TRBJ1-1; D unresolved. CDR1 and CDR2 (germline): SNHLY, FYNNEI. Trimming shortened V by 7 bases and J by 8 bases, and 20 bases separated the two germline ends. The CDR3 is made up of 14 amino acids. In nucleotides, the CDR3 is TGTGCCAGCACCTCAGGAGGTGGGCCCACCGAAGCTTTCTTT. It translates to CASTSGGGPTEAFF.

The chain links TRBV18 to TRBJ2-6; D uncertain. V lost 3 bases and J 2 bases, leaving 8 bases between the germline ends. The CDR3 loop spans 15 amino acids. CDR1 is KGHSH, CDR2 LQKENI, per germline. The CDR3 loop is CASSPPQAGANVLTF. CDR3 in DNA: TGTGCCAGCTCACCCCCCCAGGCTGGGGCCAACGTCCTGACTTTC.

This clonotype was picked up many times. The chain has TRBV20-1 and TRBJ2-5; 16 nucleotides match TRBD2. The CDR3 is made up of 15 amino acids. Germline CDR1 DFQATT, CDR2 SNEGSKA (reference sequence). The V segment lost 6 bases and the J segment 4 bases; nucleotides outside the gene matches: 5. CDR3 in DNA: TGCAGTGCCGGGACTAGCGGGAGGGGAGGAGAGACCCAGTACTTC. Amino acids: CSAGTSGRGGETQYF.

This clonotype was observed at least ten times. The V gene is TRBV4-1, the J gene TRBJ2-5; 13 positions match TRBD2. This CDR3 spans 20 amino acids. Germline V gene data show CDR1 as MGHRA and CDR2 as YSYEKL. Trimming removed 1 base from V and 1 base from J; junction bases left unmatched: 12. The CDR3 DNA is TGCGCCAGCAGCCAAGTGTCGGGGACTAGCGGGACTTTTTCCCAAGAGACCCAGTACTTC. The encoded protein is CASSQVSGTSGTFSQETQYF.

The chain carries TRBV6-1 and TRBJ1-2, with a weak D call TRBD1 (6 bases). The V gene's germline CDR1 is MNHNS and CDR2 SASEGT. This CDR3 spans 17 amino acids. Trimming stripped 7 bases from V and 4 bases from J, with 25 bases between. The CDR3 DNA is TGTGCCAGCACCGTTTTACAGGGAGGCATTCTTGTCTATGGCTACACCTTC. It codes for CASTVLQGGILVYGYTF.

The V call is TRBV18, the J call TRBJ1-2, with TRBD1 as a possible D gene (6 bases). The germline V and J ends were trimmed by 3 bases and 2 bases, with 10 bases remaining between them. The CDR3 is 14 residues long. Germline V gene sequence: CDR1 KGHSH, CDR2 LQKENI. CDR3 sequence (DNA): TGTGCCAGCTCACCCCGACAGGAAAACTATGGCTACACCTTC. It codes for CASSPRQENYGYTF. Combining the CDR3 with reference TRBV18 and TRBJ1-2 gives the whole variable domain NAGVMQNPRHLVRRRGQEARLRCSPMKGHSHVYWYRQLPEEGLKFMVYLQKENIIDESGMPKERFSAEFPKEGPSILRIQQVVRGDSAAYFCASSPRQENYGYTFGSGTRLTVV.

This clonotype has more than one count but fewer than ten. This rearrangement joins TRBV27 to TRBJ2-7; D not certain. The CDR3 consists of 14 residues. Deletions cut 5 bases from V and 4 bases from J, with 15 bases between. CDR1 and CDR2 (germline): MNHEY, SMNVEV (reference sequence). CDR3 region: CASSSHYQLYEQYF. For the CDR3, the DNA is TGTGCCAGCAGTAGTCACTACCAATTATACGAGCAGTACTTC.

This clonotype has ten or more counts. The chain has TRBV15 and TRBJ2-7, with 7 bases matching TRBD1. Germline V lookup: CDR1 LNHNV, CDR2 YYDKDF (reference sequence). V trimming: 5 bases; J trimming: 0 bases; junction bases outside the gene matches: 4. The length of the CDR3 is 14 residues. This chain's CDR3 is CATSRNRGSYEQYF. The CDR3 coding sequence is TGTGCCACCAGCCGCAACAGGGGCTCCTACGAGCAGTACTTC. Complete variable domain (other parts from reference TRBV15 and TRBJ2-7): DAMVIQNPRYQVTQFGKPVTLSCSQTLNHNVMYWYQQKSSQAPKLLFHYYDKDFNNEADTPDNFQSRRPNTSFCFLDIRSPGLGDTAMYLCATSRNRGSYEQYFGPGTRLTVT.

This chain links TRBV6-5 with TRBJ2-7; D is possibly TRBD2 (5 bases). The V gene's germline CDR1 is MNHEY and CDR2 SVGAGI. The CDR3 consists of 15 residues. Trimming pared 3 bases from V and 0 bases from J, leaving 12 bases between. The CDR3 protein is CASSYMRVPSYEQYF. In nucleotides, the CDR3 is TGTGCCAGCAGTTATATGCGGGTTCCCTCCTACGAGCAGTACTTC.

Details on this clonotype: This sequence may be a read error, since a much larger clone differs from it by one base. This chain uses TRBV6-1 with TRBJ2-7; 8 positions agree with TRBD1. Germline V CDR1 and CDR2: MNHNS, SASEGT. This CDR3 comprises 14 residues. Trimming cost V 6 bases and J 2 bases; bases outside gene matches: 6. The CDR3 here is CASSPDRETYEQYF. The CDR3 DNA follows: TGTGCCAGCAGCCCGGACAGGGAAACCTACGAGCAGTACTTC.

This clonotype was detected ten times or more. The rearrangement joins TRBV7-2 to TRBJ2-5; 13 nucleotides agree with TRBD2. Germline V gives CDR1 SGHTA, CDR2 FQGNSA. This CDR3 spans 16 amino acids. Trimming removed 0 bases from V and 2 bases from J; junction bases left unmatched: 0. Written as DNA, the CDR3 is TGTGCCAGCAGCTTAGCGACTAGCGGGGGGCAAGAGACCCAGTACTTC. Protein sequence: CASSLATSGGQETQYF.

This clonotype was picked up a small number of times. The chain couples TRBV20-1 to TRBJ1-2, with 8 positions matching TRBD1. The ends lost 0 bases at V and 4 bases at J; junction bases unmatched: 4. The CDR3 runs to 14 residues. The germline CDR1 and CDR2 sequences are DFQATT and SNEGSKA (reference sequence). CDR3 DNA sequence: TGCAGTGCTAGAGAGGGGACAGGCTCCTATGGCTACACCTTC. Protein: CSAREGTGSYGYTF.

This clonotype was counted between two and nine times. V and J are TRBV12-3 or TRBV12-4 and TRBJ2-7; TRBD2 matches at 9 bases. CDR3 length equals 15 residues. The V and J ends lost 7 bases and 0 bases, in that order; junction bases with no gene match: 7. CDR3 DNA sequence: TGTGCCAGCACCCGAGCGGGAGGCCCCTCCTACGAGCAGTACTTC. Protein: CASTRAGGPSYEQYF.

J is TRBJ1-2 and V is TRBV29-1; D unclear. V was shortened by 5 bases and J by 3 bases, with 16 bases between the two germline ends. The CDR3 has 14 residues. The germline V gene encodes CDR1 SQVTM and CDR2 ANQGSEA. This CDR3 is CSVLLGSAYYGYTF. CDR3 nucleotides: TGCAGCGTTCTCCTCGGCAGTGCCTACTATGGCTACACCTTC.

J is TRBJ2-7 and V is TRBV6-1; 12 bases fit TRBD2. CDR1 and CDR2 from the germline V gene are MNHNS and SASEGT. This CDR3 spans 14 amino acids. The J segment lost 4 bases and the V segment lost 6 bases, leaving 4 bases of the junction unmatched. The CDR3 DNA is TGTGCCAGCAGCAGGACTAGCGGGATGTACGAGCAGTACTTC. Protein product: CASSRTSGMYEQYF.

Many counts were recorded for this clonotype. The V and J genes are TRBV2 and TRBJ1-3; the match to TRBD1 covers 9 bases. Looked up from germline, CDR1 is SNHLY and CDR2 is FYNNEI. The CDR3 covers 16 residues. Germline trimming cut 3 bases from V and 2 bases from J; bases unmatched to any gene: 5. This CDR3 reads CASSDRDRDAGNTIYF. The CDR3, as DNA: TGTGCCAGCAGTGATCGGGACAGGGATGCTGGAAACACCATATATTTT.

This clonotype was counted at least ten times. V and J are TRBV5-1 and TRBJ2-7; 13 bases are shared with TRBD2. CDR1 is SGHRS and CDR2 is YFSETQ in the germline V gene. Losses at the gene ends were 3 bases for V and 6 bases for J; bases not matched to a gene: 3. This CDR3 has 14 amino acids. In DNA, the CDR3 is TGCGCCAGCAGCTCGGGACTAGCGGGATCCGAGCAGTACTTC. Its protein is CASSSGLAGSEQYF.